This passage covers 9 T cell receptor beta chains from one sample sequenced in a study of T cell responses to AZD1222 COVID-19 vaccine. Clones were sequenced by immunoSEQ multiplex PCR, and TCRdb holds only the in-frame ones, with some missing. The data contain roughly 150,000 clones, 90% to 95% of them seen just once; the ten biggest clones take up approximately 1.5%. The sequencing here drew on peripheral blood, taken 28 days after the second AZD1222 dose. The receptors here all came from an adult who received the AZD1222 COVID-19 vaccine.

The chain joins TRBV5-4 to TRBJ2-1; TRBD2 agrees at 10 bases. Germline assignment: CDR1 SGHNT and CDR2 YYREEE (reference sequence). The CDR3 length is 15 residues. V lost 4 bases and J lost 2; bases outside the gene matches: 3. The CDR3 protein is CASSPTSGAYNEQFF. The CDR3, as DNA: TGTGCCAGCAGCCCAACTAGCGGGGCCTACAATGAGCAGTTCTTC. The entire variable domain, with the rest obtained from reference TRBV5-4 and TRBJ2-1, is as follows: ETGVTQSPTHLIKTRGQQVTLRCSSQSGHNTVSWYQQALGQGPQFIFQYYREEENGRGNFPPRFSGLQFPNYSSELNVNALELDDSALYLCASSPTSGAYNEQFFGPGTRLTVL.

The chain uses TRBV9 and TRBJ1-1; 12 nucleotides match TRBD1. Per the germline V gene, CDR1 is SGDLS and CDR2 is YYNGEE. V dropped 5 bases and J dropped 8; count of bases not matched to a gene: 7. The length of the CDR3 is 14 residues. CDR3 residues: CASSPRDRGREAFF. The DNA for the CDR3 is TGTGCCAGCAGTCCCCGGGACAGGGGGCGCGAAGCTTTCTTT.

The CDR3 protein is CASSLMGTGGANEKLFF. CDR3 nucleotide sequence: TGTGCCAGCAGCCTCATGGGGACAGGGGGAGCTAATGAAAAACTGTTTTTT. This chain joins TRBV27 and TRBJ1-4; 11 bases are a match to TRBD1. Germline loops: CDR1 MNHEY, CDR2 SMNVEV (reference sequence). CDR3 length: 17 amino acids. V dropped 6 bases and J dropped 3; count of bases not matched to a gene: 9.

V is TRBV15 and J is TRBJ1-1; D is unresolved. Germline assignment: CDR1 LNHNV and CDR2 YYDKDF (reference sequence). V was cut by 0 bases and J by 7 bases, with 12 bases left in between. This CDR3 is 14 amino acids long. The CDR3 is CATSRDGRAHEAFF. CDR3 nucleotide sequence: TGTGCCACCAGCAGAGATGGCCGGGCTCATGAAGCTTTCTTT.

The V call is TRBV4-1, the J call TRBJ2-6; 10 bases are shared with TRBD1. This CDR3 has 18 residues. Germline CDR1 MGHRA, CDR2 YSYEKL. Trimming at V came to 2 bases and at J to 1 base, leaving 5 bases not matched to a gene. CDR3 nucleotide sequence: TGCGCCAGCAGCCAAACCGGGACAGGGGATTCTGGGGCCAACGTCCTGACTTTC. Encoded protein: CASSQTGTGDSGANVLTF.

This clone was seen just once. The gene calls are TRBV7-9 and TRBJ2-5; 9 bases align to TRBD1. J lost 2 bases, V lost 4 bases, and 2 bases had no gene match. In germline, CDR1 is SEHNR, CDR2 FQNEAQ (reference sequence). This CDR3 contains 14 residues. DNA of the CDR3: TGTGCCAGCAGCTCACAGGGGGCTCAAGAGACCCAGTACTTC. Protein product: CASSSQGAQETQYF.

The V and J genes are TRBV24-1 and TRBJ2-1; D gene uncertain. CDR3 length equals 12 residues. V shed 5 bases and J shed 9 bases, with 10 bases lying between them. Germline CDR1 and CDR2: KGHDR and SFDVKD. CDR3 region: CATSGRVSEQFF. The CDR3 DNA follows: TGTGCCACCAGTGGTAGGGTCAGTGAGCAGTTCTTC.

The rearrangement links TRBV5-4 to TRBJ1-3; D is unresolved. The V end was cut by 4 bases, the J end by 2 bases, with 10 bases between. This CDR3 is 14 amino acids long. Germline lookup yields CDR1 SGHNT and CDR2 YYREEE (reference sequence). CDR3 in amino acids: CASSPAEAGNTIYF. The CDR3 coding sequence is TGTGCCAGCAGCCCGGCCGAGGCTGGAAACACCATATATTTT.

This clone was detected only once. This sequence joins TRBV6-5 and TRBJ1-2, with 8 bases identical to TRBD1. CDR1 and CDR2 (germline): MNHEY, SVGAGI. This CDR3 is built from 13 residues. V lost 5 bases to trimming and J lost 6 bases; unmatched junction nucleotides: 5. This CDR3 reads CASSPGQDHGYTF. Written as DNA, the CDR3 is TGTGCCAGCAGTCCGGGACAGGATCATGGCTACACCTTC.